The following is a T cell receptor (beta chain) sequence with its context. The antigen is not known. One end of the junction is discordant with germline, which a read error may explain. The entry originates in a study of OX40 agonist ivuxolimab in advanced cancers. Study as a whole: Participants could have had prior anti-PD-1, anti-PD-L1 or anti-CTLA-4 therapy, and approximately 40% had some. General study results and limits: Clonal expansion by week 6 occurred in CD4+ and CD8+ blood T cells (at 0.1 to 3.0 mg/kg). Partly responding patients at 0.1-3.0 mg/kg showed some of the smallest clonal expansion. Relative to CD4+, CD8+ T cells held more expanded clones on average.

Germline lookup yields CDR1 DFQATT and CDR2 SNEGSKA (reference sequence). There are 11 residues in the CDR3. TCRdb keeps only in-frame clones here, not all; method: immunoSEQ multiplex PCR. The sample includes about 36,000 clones, approximately 80% seen only once; the top ten take 11%. The chain has TRBV20-1 and TRBJ1-2; weak D call: TRBD1 (5 bases). Sample: CD4+ or CD8+ T cells sorted from blood, taken in a trial of the OX40 agonist ivuxolimab. This TCR derives from an adult with an advanced solid tumor such as melanoma, head and neck, liver or kidney cancer. The CDR3 DNA sequence: TGCAGTGCTAGAGATACGGGACGCTTATACTTC. This gives the protein CSARDTGRLYF.